This T cell receptor beta chain emerged from a study of CXCR3-negative and CXCR3-positive naive CD8 T cells. As for the study in general: Across all libraries, TRB reads numbered about 135 million, with about 1.5 +/- 0.3 million in each library. Study-level results: Surface CD5 was comparable between naive subsets; TCR strength was inferred from TRB CDR3 properties. Memory CD8+ cells had much lower diversity, and both naive subsets had comparably high diversity.

The study made its TRB cDNA libraries by 5' RACE, adding UMI labels. TCRdb reworked the 5' RACE reads into one entry per CDR3 protein, no DNA. The specimen's table records some 130,000 distinct CDR3 sequences. Notes on this clonotype: What it recognizes is unknown.

Germline CDR1 SQVTM, CDR2 ANQGSEA. This CDR3 region has 13 residues. This chain links TRBV29-1 with TRBJ2-1; as DNA is missing, the TRBD2 call by TCRdb cannot be tested. This sequence originates from a human donor in good health. Some clones in this sample may be carry-over from other donors' samples. Sequencing was performed on naive CXCR3- CD8+ T cells from blood. Subset denoted: CD45RO-CCR7+CD27+CD95- naive CD8+ T cells lacking CXCR3 (TNR3-). This CDR3 is CSGLAGGPVEQFF.